The rows below give T cell receptor beta chains drawn from one sample of a study of blood T cell repertoires in COVID-19. Assay: immunoSEQ multiplex PCR; the TCRdb copy retains only in-frame clones and omits some. The sample includes 120,000 or so clones, more than 70% of them seen just once. Sequenced: peripheral blood. These receptor sequences come from a man aged 55-75 years with acute or convalescent COVID-19. The CDR3 runs from the conserved cysteine through the conserved F or W. A D gene is named only where the DNA matches it firmly. Not all rows give a size; the values are once, few, many and, for expanded clones, a class.

d_call	clone_size	j_call	v_call	cdr3_aa	cdr3_nt
TRBD2	few	TRBJ2-7	TRBV19	CASSGGRLADTYEQYF	TGTGCCAGTAGTGGGGGGAGACTAGCGGATACCTACGAGCAGTACTTC
TRBD2	-	TRBJ2-7	TRBV5-6	CASSLGASGRLEQYF	TGTGCCAGCAGCTTGGGTGCCAGCGGGAGGCTCGAGCAGTACTTC
-	-	TRBJ2-2	TRBV27	CASSFTGTLNTGELFF	TGTGCCAGCAGTTTCACCGGGACACTGAACACCGGGGAGCTGTTTTTT
-	-	TRBJ1-5	TRBV5-5	CASSFLDGGDQPQHF	TGTGCCAGCAGCTTCCTGGACGGAGGGGATCAGCCCCAGCATTTT
-	-	TRBJ2-7	TRBV27	CASSFQQGYEQYF	TGTGCCAGCAGTTTCCAACAGGGCTACGAGCAGTACTTC
TRBD1	-	TRBJ2-3	TRBV28	CASSLSRGRVSDTQYF	TGTGCCAGCAGCCTTAGCAGGGGGCGCGTTTCAGATACGCAGTATTTT
TRBD2	once	TRBJ2-1	TRBV6-6	CASATSGGYNEQFF	TGTGCCAGCGCTACTAGCGGGGGTTACAATGAGCAGTTCTTC
-	few	TRBJ2-3	TRBV30	CARGDTTDTQYF	TGTGCCCGAGGGGACACTACAGATACGCAGTATTTT
-	once	TRBJ1-4	TRBV7-2	CASSFTGSTNEKLFF	TGTGCCAGCAGCTTCACAGGGTCAACTAATGAAAAACTGTTTTTT
-	-	TRBJ2-6	TRBV6-2/TRBV6-3	CASSFGGAGANVLTF	TGTGCCAGCAGCTTCGGCGGGGCTGGGGCCAACGTCCTGACTTTC
TRBD1	few	TRBJ2-5	TRBV6-5	CASSWGQAGETQYF	TGTGCCAGCAGTTGGGGACAGGCGGGAGAGACCCAGTACTTC
-	-	TRBJ2-1	TRBV12-3/TRBV12-4	CASSSTTYNEQFF	TGTGCCAGCAGTTCCACAACCTACAATGAGCAGTTCTTC
-	once	TRBJ2-7	TRBV6-5	CASSSGAGAYEQYF	TGTGCCAGCAGTTCAGGAGCGGGTGCCTACGAGCAGTACTTC
TRBD2	-	TRBJ2-5	TRBV7-7	CASSLAGLQETQYF	TGTGCCAGCAGCCTAGCGGGACTCCAAGAGACCCAGTACTTC
-	-	TRBJ1-2	TRBV28	CASSSPPGSGYGYTF	TGTGCCAGCAGTTCCCCGCCGGGGTCGGGCTATGGCTACACCTTC
-	-	TRBJ1-5	TRBV11-2	CASSTLRGIGQPQHF	TGTGCCAGCAGCACCTTAAGGGGAATAGGCCAGCCCCAGCATTTT
-	-	TRBJ2-5	TRBV7-7	CASSLGDIPETQYF	TGTGCTAGCAGCTTAGGGGACATCCCAGAGACCCAGTACTTC
-	-	TRBJ2-3	TRBV2	CASAGVGTDTQYF	TGTGCCTCAGCAGGGGTCGGCACAGATACGCAGTATTTT
TRBD2	-	TRBJ2-3	TRBV27	CASSRRLAGADTQYF	TGTGCCAGCAGCCGACGACTAGCGGGAGCAGATACGCAGTATTTT
TRBD1	once	TRBJ2-7	TRBV10-3	CAISDIGTGGYREQYF	TGTGCCATCAGTGATATAGGGACAGGGGGCTACAGAGAGCAGTACTTC
TRBD1	-	TRBJ2-7	TRBV27	CASSPQGTGVEFSYEQYF	TGTGCCAGCAGTCCCCAGGGGACAGGGGTTGAGTTCTCCTACGAGCAGTACTTC
-	-	TRBJ1-5	TRBV4-2	CASSQDPDSNQPQHF	TGTGCCAGCAGCCAAGATCCAGATAGCAATCAGCCCCAGCATTTT
-	-	TRBJ1-4	TRBV5-5	CASSLLTNEKLFF	TGTGCCAGCAGCTTGCTAACTAATGAAAAACTGTTTTTT
TRBD2	-	TRBJ2-4	TRBV4-2	CASSQKAGIAKNIQYF	TGTGCCAGCAGCCAAAAAGCGGGGATAGCCAAAAACATTCAGTACTTC
-	-	TRBJ2-5	TRBV12-3/TRBV12-4	CASSFRVGGGQYF	TGTGCCAGCAGTTTTAGGGTTGGGGGAGGTCAGTACTTC
TRBD1	few	TRBJ1-3	TRBV19	CASSRTGQGAGNTIYF	TGTGCCAGTAGTAGAACCGGACAGGGAGCTGGAAACACCATATATTTT
TRBD1	few	TRBJ2-1	TRBV25-1	CASSPGTGANEQFF	TGTGCCAGCAGCCCCGGGACAGGGGCCAATGAGCAGTTCTTC
-	-	TRBJ1-4	TRBV28	CASTLGGAVNEKLFF	TGTGCCAGCACCCTAGGAGGGGCTGTTAATGAAAAACTGTTTTTT
-	-	TRBJ1-4	TRBV4-3	CASSQEMGRNEKLFF	TGCGCCAGCAGCCAAGAGATGGGGAGAAATGAAAAACTGTTTTTT